The next 25 T cell receptor beta chains were all read from a single sample in a study of identical twins. Each CDR3 protein is one row after TCRdb ran MiXCR on the 5' RACE reads. The sample records 280,000 or so distinct CDR3 sequences, about 8.3% being singletons. The sample also formed part of further work on yellow fever vaccine responses in identical twins.

Source material: memory (CD45RO+) T cells sorted from blood. The receptors shown here come from a woman aged 18-35 years in good health.

This clonotype was observed many times. The rearrangement joins TRBV18 to TRBJ2-1; 7 bases are shared with TRBD1. CDR1 is KGHSH and CDR2 is LQKENI in the germline V gene. This CDR3 comprises 13 residues. The J segment lost 7 bases and the V segment lost 6 bases, leaving 6 bases of the junction unmatched. CDR3 DNA: TGTGCCAGCTCCCCTGGGACAGCAAATGAGCAGTTCTTC. It yields the protein CASSPGTANEQFF.

This clonotype was recorded a few times. This chain connects TRBV6-1 to TRBJ2-3; 10 nucleotides line up with TRBD1. There are 16 residues in the CDR3. V lost 6 bases to trimming and J lost 5 bases; unmatched junction nucleotides: 11. Germline-derived CDR1 and CDR2 are MNHNS and SASEGT. The CDR3 DNA sequence: TGTGCCAGCAGGGCAGCTTGGACAGGGGGTCAAGATACGCAGTATTTT. Translated, it gives CASRAAWTGGQDTQYF.

In its sample, this clonotype was seen a few times. V usage is TRBV6-6 and J usage is TRBJ2-7; 11 nucleotides agree with TRBD1. The CDR3 length is 13 residues. V lost 4 bases and J lost 6; bases outside the gene matches: 2. The germline CDR1 and CDR2 sequences are MNHNY and SVGAGI (reference sequence). CDR3 in DNA: TGTGCCAGCAGTTGGGACAGGGGGGGCGAGCAGTACGTC. As protein: CASSWDRGGEQYV.

V is TRBV2 and J is TRBJ1-6, with a tentative D call TRBD1 (5 bases). There are 19 residues in the CDR3. Germline V gives CDR1 SNHLY, CDR2 FYNNEI. V was shortened by 11 bases and J by 0 bases, with 26 bases between the two germline ends. The CDR3 protein is CAFSFLGTQRTSYNSPLHF. Written as DNA, the CDR3 is TGTGCCTTCAGCTTCCTGGGGACCCAGAGGACCTCCTATAATTCACCCCTCCACTTT. The full variable domain, with the rest looked up from reference TRBV2 and TRBJ1-6, is EPEVTQTPSHQVTQMGQEVILRCVPISNHLYFYWYRQILGQKVEFLVSFYNNEISEKSEIFDDQFSVERPDGSNFTLKIRSTKLEDSAMYFCAFSFLGTQRTSYNSPLHFGNGTRLTVT.

This chain joins TRBV20-1 and TRBJ1-2; 8 bases fit TRBD1. Germline CDR1 DFQATT, CDR2 SNEGSKA (reference sequence). V shed 5 bases and J 8 bases; nucleotides not matched to a gene: 13. The CDR3 is made up of 14 amino acids. Here the CDR3 DNA reads TGCAGTGCTTACGGGCCAGGGGGCGTACGGGGCTACACCTTC. Protein product: CSAYGPGGVRGYTF.

The genes are TRBV21-1 and TRBJ2-3; whether TRBD2, the table's D call, matches the DNA was not checked. TRBV21-1 is classified as a pseudogene. This CDR3 contains 13 residues. CDR3 amino acids: CADERGATDTQYF. DNA for the CDR3: TGTGCCGACGAGCGGGGGGCCACAGATACGCAGTATTTT.

This clonotype occurred many times. The chain combines TRBV20-1 with TRBJ1-2; TRBD1 matches 9 bases. Trimming removed 1 base from V and 4 bases from J; junction bases left unmatched: 7. Per germline, CDR1 DFQATT and CDR2 SNEGSKA (reference sequence). CDR3 length: 15 amino acids. The CDR3 protein is CSARGRTGVPYGYTF. Written as DNA, the CDR3 is TGCAGTGCTAGAGGCCGGACAGGGGTCCCCTATGGCTACACCTTC.

This clonotype occurred many times. The chain uses TRBV5-5 and TRBJ2-5; either TRBD1 or TRBD2 may supply D (5 bases each). V lost 0 bases and J 5 bases, leaving 11 bases between the germline ends. Germline V gene sequence: CDR1 SGHKS, CDR2 YYEKEE (reference sequence). The CDR3 is made up of 14 amino acids. CDR3 nucleotide sequence: TGTGCCAGCAGCTTGGAAGGGACCGCGGAGACCCAGTACTTC. It translates to CASSLEGTAETQYF.

This clonotype was observed a handful of times. This chain uses TRBV25-1 with TRBJ2-7; 10 bases align to TRBD1. The CDR3 has 15 residues. Germline lookup yields CDR1 MGHDK and CDR2 SYGVNS. The V segment lost 8 bases and the J segment 5 bases; nucleotides outside the gene matches: 12. In nucleotides, the CDR3 is TGTGCCAGCGACACTGGGGGACAGGGGAGGGACGAGCAGTACTTC. It yields the protein CASDTGGQGRDEQYF.

This clonotype was seen a few times. This chain links TRBV3-1 with TRBJ2-5; TRBD1 or TRBD2 may be the D gene (5 bases each). This CDR3 has 13 amino acids. Germline V gives CDR1 LGHDT, CDR2 YNNKEL (reference sequence). V was cut by 6 bases and J by 5 bases, with 13 bases left in between. DNA for the CDR3: TGTGCCAGCAGTCAAATCGAGGGGGAGACCCAGTACTTC. The encoded protein is CASSQIEGETQYF.

V usage is TRBV2 and J usage is TRBJ2-3; D might be TRBD2 (5 bases). In germline, CDR1 is SNHLY, CDR2 FYNNEI. Trimming removed 7 bases from V and 7 bases from J, with 12 bases in between. The CDR3 contains 12 residues. The CDR3 nucleotides read TGTGCCAGCACCCCTACTAGTCATACGCAGTATTTT. Amino acids: CASTPTSHTQYF.

At least ten counts were recorded for this clonotype. The V gene is TRBV5-1, the J gene TRBJ2-5, with D perhaps given as TRBD1 or TRBD2 (5 bases each). With 1 base removed from V and 4 bases from J, the gap between germline ends came to 14 bases. The germline V gene encodes CDR1 SGHRS and CDR2 YFSETQ. This CDR3 has 15 residues. CDR3 sequence reads: CASSLSGGPRETQYF. CDR3 DNA: TGCGCCAGCAGCTTGTCTGGGGGTCCTAGAGAGACCCAGTACTTC.

A few counts support this clonotype. V gene TRBV7-2 combines with J gene TRBJ2-5; weak D call: TRBD2 (6 bases). V dropped 4 bases and J dropped 3 bases, with 12 bases sitting between them. CDR1 and CDR2 (germline): SGHTA, FQGNSA. This CDR3 contains 14 residues. This CDR3 reads CASSWGVGEETQYF. The CDR3 DNA is TGTGCCAGCAGCTGGGGGGTTGGGGAAGAGACCCAGTACTTC. The variable domain in full, with the rest retrieved from reference TRBV7-2 and TRBJ2-5, is GAGVSQSPSNKVTEKGKDVELRCDPISGHTALYWYRQSLGQGLEFLIYFQGNSAPDKSGLPSDRFSAERTGGSVSTLTIQRTQQEDSAVYLCASSWGVGEETQYFGPGTRLLVL.

The J gene is TRBJ2-5, the V gene TRBV5-1; TRBD1 matches at 7 bases. V shed 5 bases, J shed 2 bases, and the junction held 3 bases outside the gene matches. Looked up from germline, CDR1 is SGHRS and CDR2 is YFSETQ. There are 13 residues in the CDR3. CDR3 coding DNA: TGCGCCAGCAGGGACAGGTTTCAAGAGACCCAGTACTTC. Translation gives CASRDRFQETQYF.

This clonotype was found a few times. This chain links TRBV6-1 with TRBJ1-2; no reliable D call. CDR3 length: 15 residues. Deletions cut 2 bases from V and 5 bases from J, with 15 bases between. The germline CDR1 and CDR2 sequences are MNHNS and SASEGT. The CDR3 sequence: CASSESQAAAYGYTF. The CDR3, as DNA: TGTGCCAGCAGTGAAAGTCAGGCGGCAGCGTATGGCTACACCTTC.

This clonotype has a handful of counts. This chain joins TRBV3-1 and TRBJ2-5; the match to TRBD2 covers 12 bases. Germline lookup yields CDR1 LGHDT and CDR2 YNNKEL (reference sequence). The length of the CDR3 is 15 residues. The V segment lost 3 bases and the J segment 5 bases; nucleotides outside the gene matches: 4. The CDR3 DNA is TGTGCCAGCAGCCAGCTAGCGGGGGGGCGTGAGACCCAGTACTTC. It encodes CASSQLAGGRETQYF.

This chain links TRBV27 with TRBJ1-2; 7 bases agree with TRBD1. The CDR3 runs 13 residues. Germline trimming cut 6 bases from V and 3 bases from J; bases unmatched to any gene: 4. Germline-derived CDR1 and CDR2 are MNHEY and SMNVEV (reference sequence). CDR3 nucleotides: TGTGCCAGCAGAACCGGGACAGACTATGGCTACACCTTC. Translation: CASRTGTDYGYTF.

This clonotype occurred many times. The CDR3 DNA sequence: TGTGCCAGCAGCCCCGGGGAGAACACTGAAGCTTTCTTT. It specifies CASSPGENTEAFF. The gene calls are TRBV7-9 and TRBJ1-1; D not certain. The CDR3 totals 13 residues. CDR1 is SEHNR, CDR2 FQNEAQ, per germline (reference sequence). V shed 5 bases and J shed 1 base, with 8 bases lying between them. Looking up the rest from reference TRBV7-9 and TRBJ1-1 gives the full variable domain: DTGVSQNPRHKITKRGQNVTFRCDPISEHNRLYWYRQTLGQGPEFLTYFQNEAQLEKSRLLSDRFSAERPKGSFSTLEIQRTEQGDSAMYLCASSPGENTEAFFGQGTRLTVV.

The rearrangement uses TRBV9 and TRBJ2-6; the D is unclear. The CDR3 covers 13 residues. The germline V and J ends were trimmed by 3 bases and 4 bases, with 5 bases remaining between them. Per germline, CDR1 SGDLS and CDR2 YYNGEE. CDR3 sequence (DNA): TGTGCCAGCAGCGGACCCGGGGCCAACGTCCTGACTTTC. Its protein is CASSGPGANVLTF.

This chain connects TRBV24-1 to TRBJ2-1; 10 nucleotides match TRBD2. J was trimmed by 7 bases and V by 4 bases; bases with no gene match: 6. This CDR3 region has 15 residues. Germline V lookup: CDR1 KGHDR, CDR2 SFDVKD. For the CDR3, the DNA is TGTGCCACCAGTGACTGGACTAGCGGAAGAAATGAGCAGTTCTTC. The encoded protein is CATSDWTSGRNEQFF.

The gene calls are TRBV28 and TRBJ2-7; D possibly corresponds to TRBD2 (5 bases). Germline V gene lookup returns CDR1 MDHEN and CDR2 SYDVKM. The CDR3 runs to 13 residues. Between the trimmed V and J ends, which lost 6 bases and 0 bases, there was a span of 9 bases. CDR3 in DNA: TGTGCCAGCAGAGCGGCTAGCTCCTACGAGCAGTACTTC. It encodes CASRAASSYEQYF.

This clonotype was recorded a few times. The chain recombines TRBV12-3 or TRBV12-4 with TRBJ1-5; 7 bases fit TRBD1. CDR3 length: 14 amino acids. Unmatched junction bases numbered 3, after V lost 7 bases and J lost 0 bases. The DNA of the CDR3 is TGTGCCAGCAAGACAGGGAATAGCAATCAGCCCCAGCATTTT. It encodes CASKTGNSNQPQHF.

The V gene is TRBV28, the J gene TRBJ1-5, with D possibly TRBD1 on 6 matching bases. CDR1 is MDHEN and CDR2 is SYDVKM in the germline V gene. This CDR3 spans 14 amino acids. The germline V and J ends were trimmed by 11 bases and 6 bases, with 20 bases remaining between them. This chain's CDR3 is CAGQQGGLGQPQHF. The CDR3 coding sequence is TGTGCCGGACAACAGGGCGGGCTGGGTCAGCCCCAGCATTTT.

V usage is TRBV7-2 and J usage is TRBJ2-3, with TRBD2 identical over 12 bases. This CDR3 contains 17 residues. V lost 2 bases, J lost 4 bases, and 7 bases stayed unmatched. Germline V CDR1 and CDR2: SGHTA, FQGNSA. As DNA, the CDR3 is TGTGCCAGCAGCTTATGGGTGACTAGCGGGAGTGCAGATACGCAGTATTTT. Protein: CASSLWVTSGSADTQYF. Complete variable domain (other parts from reference TRBV7-2 and TRBJ2-3): GAGVSQSPSNKVTEKGKDVELRCDPISGHTALYWYRQSLGQGLEFLIYFQGNSAPDKSGLPSDRFSAERTGGSVSTLTIQRTQQEDSAVYLCASSLWVTSGSADTQYFGPGTRLTVL.

This clonotype showed up many times. The gene calls are TRBV24-1 and TRBJ2-1; perhaps D is TRBD1 or TRBD2 (5 bases each). CDR3 size: 16 residues. V was shortened by 3 bases and J by 4 bases, with 15 bases between the two germline ends. CDR1 and CDR2 from the germline V gene are KGHDR and SFDVKD. CDR3 loop: CATSDPRDGAYNEQFF. In nucleotides, the CDR3 is TGTGCCACCAGTGATCCACGGGACGGAGCATACAATGAGCAGTTCTTC.